The present T cell receptor (beta chain) was sequenced within a study of blood T cell repertoires in COVID-19 (dated by TCRdb to the early 2020s). Background for the entire study: Samples from collaborators originated in the United States, Italy and Spain and spanned both the acute and convalescent phases of COVID-19. The material from the prospective study consisted of cDNA or gDNA derived from T cells, B-cell-depleted T cells, or PBMCs. The dataset comprised deeply sampled blood TCRbeta repertoires from subjects exposed to, actively infected with, or recovered from COVID-19. A freely available public database, intended as a resource for researchers studying the immune response to SARS-CoV-2, is where the repertoires were released. Samples were obtained from the ongoing ImmuneRACE study (first 160 participants) and from 1,254 subjects provided by 6 global collaborators. Sample metadata almost always included a de-identified subject ID, COVID-19 status, age in years and sex. Where available, HLA class I and class II types were obtained from metadata supplied by the sample provider rather than from assay-based typing. Paper-wide results and their limitations: The amount of clinical and demographic metadata varied by source and participant and was provided uncurated.

To note about this clone: Its antigen specificity is not known. No base quality values were provided; no much bigger clone lies one nucleotide off.

Enrolling through a virtual design, the prospective study's participants ranged in age from roughly 18 to 100 years and lived across around 25 United States geographic areas. To assign participants to cohorts, the prospective study relied on clinical history that participants themselves reported in a screening survey and a study questionnaire. Recovered participants in ImmuneRACE Cohort 3 were defined by two consecutive negative NP/OP PCR tests, clearance by a healthcare professional, or resolution of symptoms. In the prospective study, mobile phlebotomists collected whole blood, serum and a nasopharyngeal or oropharyngeal swab from each participant. Over an approximately 2-month period, participants in the prospective study had the option of providing additional blood draws and questionnaires. Prospective study blood samples were shipped either frozen or at room temperature before DNA extraction.

Taken from cysteine to phenylalanine, the CDR3 has 14 residues. Only the CDR3 DNA is retained, 42 bases long and in frame from the first base. At the junction V is shortened by 3 bases and J by 4 bases; bases outside the gene matches: 5. The CDR1 and CDR2 encoded by the germline V gene (reference sequence) are SEHNR and FQNEAQ. TCRbeta CDR3 regions were amplified from genomic DNA by means of the immunoSEQ Assay, a bias-controlled multiplex PCR. The published analysis was carried out like this. Nucleated cell counts per sample were estimated from amplification of reference gene primers within the assay. Sequence reads were collapsed and filtered to measure the absolute abundance of every unique TCRbeta CDR3 rearrangement. For each sample, productive Simpson clonality was calculated as the square root of Simpson's diversity index across productive rearrangements. The table was pulled from immuneACCESS by TCRdb, which kept in-frame rearrangements only. Such tables lose some clones; where checked, under half of the loss comes from unresolved V genes, and the rest has no known cause. D and trimming were read from the DNA, whereas the V and J calls and clone size are those reported in that table. The sample table records 200,000 to 250,000 clones; 88% of these occur just once. The biggest ten clones account for roughly 2.7% of the sample.

Here the chain combines TRBV7-9 and TRBJ2-5; TRBD1 matches 7 bases in the middle. The receptor was derived from a woman aged 30 to 39 who had recovered from COVID-19. The sequenced material came from PBMCs or T cells enriched from blood (not recorded which). This receptor has the CDR3 CASSFRQGPETQYF. The base sequence is TGTGCCAGCAGCTTTCGACAGGGCCCAGAGACCCAGTACTTC.